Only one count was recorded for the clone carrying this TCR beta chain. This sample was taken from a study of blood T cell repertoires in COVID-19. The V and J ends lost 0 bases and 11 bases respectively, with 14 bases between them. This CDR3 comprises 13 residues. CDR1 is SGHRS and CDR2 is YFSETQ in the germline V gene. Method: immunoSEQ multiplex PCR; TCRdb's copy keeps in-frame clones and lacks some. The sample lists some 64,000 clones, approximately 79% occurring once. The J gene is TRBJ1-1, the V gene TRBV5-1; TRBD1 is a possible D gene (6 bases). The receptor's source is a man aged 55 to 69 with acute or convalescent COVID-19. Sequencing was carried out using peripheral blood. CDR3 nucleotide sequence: TGCGCCAGCAGCTTGGGACAGGACCGAGGGGCTTTCTTT. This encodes CASSLGQDRGAFF.